Shown below are 30 T cell receptor beta chains from a single sample sequenced in a study of T cells in Graves' hyperthyroidism and ophthalmopathy. Amplification yielded TCR beta CDR3 regions, with RNA transcripts as the source. With the HTBI primer set, the TCR CDR3 went through a first round of RT-PCR. Each CDR3 protein gets one entry after TCRdb re-called the multiplex PCR reads with MiXCR. In the table there are approximately 420,000 distinct CDR3 sequences, about 13% of which are singletons. The sequenced sample consisted of blood. The receptor source for this set is a woman under 30 with Graves' hyperthyroidism.

This clonotype has ten or more counts. V usage is TRBV19 and J usage is TRBJ1-1, with 7 bases matching TRBD1. Germline values: CDR1 LNHDA, CDR2 SQIVND (reference sequence). This CDR3 is 15 amino acids long. V dropped 7 bases and J dropped 6; count of bases not matched to a gene: 14. The CDR3 sequence: CASITQGVSAPEAFF. The CDR3, as DNA: TGTGCCAGTATCACCCAGGGGGTGTCAGCCCCTGAAGCTTTCTTT.

There are many counts of this clonotype. The rearrangement joins TRBV12-3 or TRBV12-4 to TRBJ2-7, with TRBD2 as a possible D gene (6 bases). V dropped 3 bases and J dropped 2 bases, with 11 bases sitting between them. The CDR3 loop spans 14 amino acids. Here the CDR3 reads CASSFRPGAYEQYF. DNA of the CDR3: TGTGCCAGCAGTTTTCGCCCGGGGGCCTACGAGCAGTACTTC.

The chain uses TRBV5-1 and TRBJ1-2; perhaps TRBD1 as D (6 bases). Looked up from germline, CDR1 is SGHRS and CDR2 is YFSETQ. There are 15 residues in the CDR3. Trimming pared 0 bases from V and 7 bases from J, leaving 16 bases between. The CDR3 nucleotides read TGCGCCAGCAGCTTGGGCCGGGGGCAAGGGGGTGGCTACACCTTC. It encodes CASSLGRGQGGGYTF.

This clonotype was seen repeatedly, ten times or more. One end of the junction is discordant with germline, which a read error may explain. This CDR3 reads CASSRESGANLPQHF. Here the CDR3 DNA reads TGTGCCAGCAGCAGGGAATCGGGGGCCAATCTGCCCCAGCATTTT. The chain employs TRBV2 and TRBJ1-5, with D possibly TRBD1 on 6 matching bases. This CDR3 region has 15 residues. Germline CDR1 and CDR2: SNHLY and FYNNEI.

There are a few counts of this clonotype. A junction end diverges from the germline sequence, so it may reflect a read error. The CDR3 here is CASSLDGTAQETQYF. The CDR3 DNA sequence: TGTGCTAGCAGCTTAGATGGGACAGCTCAAGAGACCCAGTACTTC. The chain has TRBV7-7 and TRBJ2-5; 7 bases map to TRBD1. Germline V gives CDR1 SSHAT, CDR2 FNYEAQ (reference sequence). There are 15 residues in the CDR3.

This clonotype was recorded at least ten times. The chain joins TRBV18 to TRBJ1-1; possible D gene TRBD1, 6 bases. The V gene lost 3 bases and the J gene lost 4 bases, with 12 bases spanning the gap. CDR3 size: 14 residues. Germline values: CDR1 KGHSH, CDR2 LQKENI. The chain's CDR3 is CASSPQGLGTEAFF. The CDR3 DNA sequence: TGTGCCAGCTCACCCCAGGGGCTTGGCACTGAAGCTTTCTTT.

This clonotype was observed at least ten times. The chain couples TRBV30 to TRBJ1-1; 8 bases match TRBD1. The CDR3 length is 13 residues. V gave up 7 bases and J gave up 0 bases; unmatched junction bases: 4. In germline, CDR1 is GTSNPN, CDR2 SVGIG (reference sequence). The CDR3, as DNA: TGTGCCTCTGTGGGACAGGTGAACACTGAAGCTTTCTTT. This gives the protein CASVGQVNTEAFF.

The table lists this clonotype with many counts. The chain combines TRBV19 with TRBJ2-7; the D gene is possibly TRBD2 (6 bases). V gave up 3 bases and J gave up 1 base, with 13 bases separating them. Per the germline V gene, CDR1 is LNHDA and CDR2 is SQIVND (reference sequence). The CDR3 runs to 15 residues. Written as DNA, the CDR3 is TGTGCCAGTAGTATGGCGGGACGGCAATCCTACGAGCAGTACTTC. This codes for CASSMAGRQSYEQYF.

At least ten counts were recorded for this clonotype. The chain combines TRBV29-1 with TRBJ1-2; TRBD1 might be the D (6 bases). The V gene lost 5 bases and the J gene lost 2 bases, with 33 bases spanning the gap. Per germline, CDR1 SQVTM and CDR2 ANQGSEA. The CDR3 contains 20 residues. The CDR3 nucleotides are TGCAGCGTTCAAGGAGGCAATCGCGGGGGCGGACAACTCCCAAACTATGGCTACACCTTC. This translates into CSVQGGNRGGGQLPNYGYTF.

The table lists this clonotype with many counts. The V call is TRBV27, the J call TRBJ1-1, with 7 bases fitting TRBD1. The J segment lost 4 bases and the V segment lost 4 bases, leaving 9 bases of the junction unmatched. The length of the CDR3 is 15 residues. Germline lookup yields CDR1 MNHEY and CDR2 SMNVEV (reference sequence). This CDR3 is CASSSPMTGPTEAFF. CDR3 nucleotides: TGTGCCAGCAGTTCCCCCATGACAGGGCCCACTGAAGCTTTCTTT.

V is TRBV27 and J is TRBJ1-4, with D possibly TRBD1 on 5 matching bases. CDR3 length: 14 amino acids. Germline V gene lookup returns CDR1 MNHEY and CDR2 SMNVEV (reference sequence). The V and J ends lost 7 bases and 5 bases respectively, with 14 bases between them. The CDR3 DNA reads TGTGCCAGCAACTTTCAGGGAGGAAATGAAAAACTGTTTTTT. Translated, it gives CASNFQGGNEKLFF. The variable domain in full, with the rest retrieved from reference TRBV27 and TRBJ1-4, is EAQVTQNPRYLITVTGKKLTVTCSQNMNHEYMSWYRQDPGLGLRQIYYSMNVEVTDKGDVPEGYKVSRKEKRNFPLILESPSPNQTSLYFCASNFQGGNEKLFFGSGTQLSVL.

This clonotype showed up many times. The V and J genes are TRBV12-3 or TRBV12-4 and TRBJ2-5, with TRBD2 identical over 11 bases. The V and J ends lost 3 bases and 3 bases, in that order; junction bases with no gene match: 3. This CDR3 spans 15 amino acids. CDR3 sequence reads: CASSFETSGKETQYF. CDR3 DNA: TGTGCCAGCAGTTTTGAGACTAGCGGGAAAGAGACCCAGTACTTC.

This clonotype was counted ten times or more. The V call is TRBV12-3 or TRBV12-4, the J call TRBJ2-2, with D possibly matching TRBD1 (6 bases). The V end lost 6 bases, the J end lost 8 bases, and 16 bases lay between the germline ends. The CDR3 loop spans 14 amino acids. As DNA, the CDR3 is TGTGCCAGCAGCCTAACAGGGAGCCCGGGGGAGCTGTTTTTT. Protein sequence: CASSLTGSPGELFF.

Only a few counts were recorded for this clonotype. V is TRBV2 and J is TRBJ1-2; no firm D call. The germline CDR1 and CDR2 sequences are SNHLY and FYNNEI. V was trimmed by 6 bases and J by 8 bases, leaving 10 bases between them. The CDR3 consists of 11 residues. The CDR3 nucleotides read TGTGCCAGCAGACCCGACTGGGGCTACACCTTC. Translation: CASRPDWGYTF.

This clonotype was seen more than once but under ten times. This rearrangement joins TRBV5-8 to TRBJ1-5; D unresolved. The V end was cut by 2 bases, the J end by 2 bases, with 8 bases between. The CDR3 extends over 14 amino acids. CDR1 and CDR2 from the germline V gene are SGHTS and YDEGEE. CDR3: CASSFLSGNQPQHF. The DNA for the CDR3 is TGTGCCAGCAGCTTTCTGTCGGGCAATCAGCCCCAGCATTTT.

The chain employs TRBV6-1 and TRBJ1-1; D ambiguous. V was cut by 6 bases and J by 6 bases, with 14 bases left in between. The CDR3 length is 13 residues. CDR1 is MNHNS and CDR2 is SASEGT in the germline V gene. CDR3 in amino acids: CASSRLGPPEAFF. CDR3 bases: TGTGCCAGCAGCCGATTAGGGCCCCCTGAAGCTTTCTTT.

This clonotype appeared many times. DNA of the CDR3: TGCAGCGTTGAAGATTTCAACAGGATTCGCTCCTACAATGAGCAGTTCTTC. Protein: CSVEDFNRIRSYNEQFF. This chain uses TRBV29-1 with TRBJ2-1; D might be TRBD1 (5 bases). The CDR3 totals 17 residues. V was pared by 0 bases and J by 0 bases, with 15 bases between. Germline values: CDR1 SQVTM, CDR2 ANQGSEA.

This clonotype has ten or more counts. This CDR3 is CASSYTSGTGGYEQYF. CDR3 coding DNA: TGTGCCAGCAGTTACACCTCCGGGACAGGGGGGTACGAGCAGTACTTC. This sequence joins TRBV6-6 and TRBJ2-7; 11 nucleotides line up with TRBD1. The CDR3 sequence is 16 residues long. V was pared by 2 bases and J by 4 bases, with 7 bases of the junction left unmatched. Germline V lookup: CDR1 MNHNY, CDR2 SVGAGI (reference sequence).

J is TRBJ2-3 and V is TRBV18; 8 bases agree with TRBD2. Germline CDR1 and CDR2: KGHSH and LQKENI. V lost 3 bases, J lost 2 bases, and 10 bases stayed unmatched. The CDR3 is 17 amino acids. CDR3 region: CASSPRLSGGSTDTQYF. The CDR3 DNA is TGTGCCAGCTCACCTAGACTAAGCGGGGGATCCACAGATACGCAGTATTTT.

This clonotype was seen at least ten times. The gene calls are TRBV29-1 and TRBJ1-1; 7 bases are shared with TRBD1. In germline, CDR1 is SQVTM, CDR2 ANQGSEA. The V and J ends lost 6 bases and 5 bases, in that order; junction bases with no gene match: 12. This CDR3 has 14 amino acids. For the CDR3, the DNA is TGCAGCGTACTATTACAGGGGAAATTGACTGAAGCTTTCTTT. Amino acids: CSVLLQGKLTEAFF.

This clonotype has a handful of counts. This chain uses TRBV20-1 with TRBJ2-5; no clear D. The CDR3 totals 12 residues. V was pared by 3 bases and J by 2 bases, with 7 bases between. Germline CDR1 and CDR2: DFQATT and SNEGSKA (reference sequence). The CDR3 DNA reads as TGCAGTGCTAGCACAGTACAAGAGACCCAGTACTTC. Protein product: CSASTVQETQYF.

The chain recombines TRBV11-2 with TRBJ2-2; TRBD2 might be the D (6 bases). Trimming stripped 2 bases from V and 4 bases from J, with 11 bases between. CDR3 length: 15 amino acids. CDR1 is SGHAT and CDR2 is FQNNGV in the germline V gene. CDR3 DNA sequence: TGTGCCAGCAGCTTAATGCGGGGAGGCACCGGGGAGCTGTTTTTT. Translating gives CASSLMRGGTGELFF.

CDR3 protein: CASSSSGQLDEKLFF. The CDR3 bases are TGTGCCAGCAGCTCCTCAGGACAGCTTGATGAAAAACTGTTTTTT. The chain is built from TRBV5-8 and TRBJ1-4, with D possibly being TRBD1 (6 bases). CDR3 size: 15 residues. Germline assignment: CDR1 SGHTS and CDR2 YDEGEE. The V gene lost 3 bases and the J gene lost 6 bases, with 15 bases spanning the gap.

This clonotype was counted ten times or more. The chain uses TRBV6-6 and TRBJ2-2; 11 bases fit TRBD2. Trimming removed 2 bases from V and 5 bases from J; junction bases left unmatched: 4. Germline values: CDR1 MNHNY, CDR2 SVGAGI (reference sequence). This CDR3 is built from 16 residues. The CDR3 reads CASSYTSGSVTGELFF. The DNA of the CDR3 is TGTGCCAGCAGTTACACTAGCGGGAGTGTTACCGGGGAGCTGTTTTTT.

The chain couples TRBV19 to TRBJ2-7; 10 bases map to TRBD2. Germline values: CDR1 LNHDA, CDR2 SQIVND (reference sequence). With 3 bases clipped from V and 3 bases from J, the junction kept 8 bases outside the gene matches. The CDR3 has 16 residues. CDR3 amino acids: CASSIGLAGANYEQYF. CDR3 coding DNA: TGTGCCAGTAGTATCGGTCTAGCGGGGGCCAACTACGAGCAGTACTTC.

The chain has TRBV7-2 and TRBJ2-5; 8 nucleotides line up with TRBD1. The germline V gene encodes CDR1 SGHTA and CDR2 FQGNSA. V lost 5 bases and J lost 4; bases outside the gene matches: 3. There are 13 residues in the CDR3. CDR3 nucleotides: TGTGCCAGCAGCAGGGGACAGGTAGAGACCCAGTACTTC. The encoded protein is CASSRGQVETQYF. Full variable domain (outside the CDR3, taken from reference TRBV7-2 and TRBJ2-5): GAGVSQSPSNKVTEKGKDVELRCDPISGHTALYWYRQSLGQGLEFLIYFQGNSAPDKSGLPSDRFSAERTGGSVSTLTIQRTQQEDSAVYLCASSRGQVETQYFGPGTRLLVL.

In this sample, this clonotype turned up many times. V usage is TRBV2 and J usage is TRBJ1-1; TRBD1 is a possible D gene (6 bases). The CDR3 length is 13 residues. Germline V gives CDR1 SNHLY, CDR2 FYNNEI. Between the trimmed V and J ends, which lost 6 bases and 4 bases, there was a span of 12 bases. The CDR3 nucleotides read TGTGCCAGCAGACTGGACAGCGGCACTGAAGCTTTCTTT. It codes for CASRLDSGTEAFF.

This clonotype was detected ten times or more. This chain uses TRBV11-2 with TRBJ2-7, with D possibly matching TRBD2 (6 bases). The CDR3 extends over 15 amino acids. V was clipped by 1 base and J by 0 bases, with 10 bases between them. CDR1 is SGHAT, CDR2 FQNNGV, per germline. In DNA, the CDR3 is TGTGCCAGCAGCTTAGTTTCGGGAGACTCCTACGAGCAGTACTTC. Its protein product is CASSLVSGDSYEQYF.

This clonotype was recorded at least ten times. The chain links TRBV20-1 to TRBJ1-2; 7 nucleotides agree with TRBD1. The germline CDR1 and CDR2 sequences are DFQATT and SNEGSKA (reference sequence). This CDR3 is 13 amino acids long. With 6 bases clipped from V and 4 bases from J, the junction kept 8 bases outside the gene matches. Written as DNA, the CDR3 is TGCAGTGCGACCATGACAGGGACCTATGGCTACACCTTC. It encodes CSATMTGTYGYTF.

The sample holds many counts of this clonotype. The V gene is TRBV29-1, the J gene TRBJ2-1; a weak D match, TRBD1 (5 bases). Trimming removed 3 bases from V and 0 bases from J, with 9 bases in between. The germline gives CDR1 SQVTM, CDR2 ANQGSEA. The CDR3 has 14 amino acids. CDR3 coding DNA: TGCAGCGTTGAGGGGCTATCCTCCTACAATGAGCAGTTCTTC. Its translation: CSVEGLSSYNEQFF.